Below are 31 T cell receptor beta chains sequenced from a single sample in a study of blood T cell repertoires in COVID-19. Assay used: immunoSEQ multiplex PCR; TCRdb lists only in-frame clones, some missing. The table includes 95,000 to 100,000 clones, about 92% detected once. Material for sequencing was peripheral blood. The receptors were gathered from a man aged 50 to 59 with active COVID-19.

V and J are TRBV5-1 and TRBJ2-1, with D perhaps matching TRBD2 (5 bases). Per germline, CDR1 SGHRS and CDR2 YFSETQ. The V and J ends lost 3 bases and 3 bases respectively, with 10 bases between them. CDR3 length: 14 amino acids. The CDR3 sequence is CASSSDTSYNEQFF. For the CDR3, the DNA is TGCGCCAGCAGCTCCGACACTAGCTACAATGAGCAGTTCTTC. Looking up the rest from reference TRBV5-1 and TRBJ2-1 gives the full variable domain: KAGVTQTPRYLIKTRGQQVTLSCSPISGHRSVSWYQQTPGQGLQFLFEYFSETQRNKGNFPGRFSGRQFSNSRSEMNVSTLELGDSALYLCASSSDTSYNEQFFGPGTRLTVL.

This clone was recorded only once. The V and J genes are TRBV6-6 and TRBJ2-7; tentatively, D is TRBD1 (7 bases). The CDR3 has 16 residues. Trimming left V 0 bases short and J 3 bases short, with 15 bases between. The germline gives CDR1 MNHNY, CDR2 SVGAGI (reference sequence). CDR3 DNA sequence: TGTGCCAGCAGTTACTCGGGGGCCAGGGGGGACTACGAGCAGTACTTC. Amino acid sequence: CASSYSGARGDYEQYF.

The chain has TRBV5-1 and TRBJ2-5; 8 nucleotides align to TRBD2. The junction had 5 bases not matched to a gene; V was cut back by 0 bases and J by 1 base. The CDR3 is 16 residues long. The germline V gene has CDR1 SGHRS and CDR2 YFSETQ. This CDR3 is CASSLARAGGQETQYF. The CDR3 region has the DNA TGCGCCAGCAGCTTGGCCAGGGCGGGAGGCCAAGAGACCCAGTACTTC.

This chain links TRBV27 with TRBJ1-5, with a weak D call TRBD1 (5 bases). From germline, CDR1 is MNHEY and CDR2 SMNVEV (reference sequence). Trimming took 3 bases from V and 2 from J, leaving 8 bases between them. The CDR3 loop spans 14 amino acids. CDR3 loop: CASSFSGRNQPQHF. CDR3 sequence (DNA): TGTGCCAGCAGTTTTTCAGGGCGCAATCAGCCCCAGCATTTT.

The CDR3: CSASLSVGNQPQHF. The DNA for the CDR3 is TGCAGTGCTAGTTTATCGGTGGGCAATCAGCCCCAGCATTTT. V is TRBV20-1 and J is TRBJ1-5; D is unclear. The V and J ends lost 3 bases and 2 bases respectively, with 11 bases between them. The germline gives CDR1 DFQATT, CDR2 SNEGSKA (reference sequence). CDR3 length: 14 residues.

This clone was counted a few times. The chain couples TRBV19 to TRBJ2-7, with a possible D match to TRBD2 (6 bases). CDR3 size: 15 residues. V lost 1 base and J lost 2, with 12 bases in between. Germline V gives CDR1 LNHDA, CDR2 SQIVND (reference sequence). The CDR3 is CASSIVAGRAYEQYF. CDR3 in DNA: TGTGCCAGTAGTATAGTGGCGGGACGCGCCTACGAGCAGTACTTC.

The chain uses TRBV10-2 and TRBJ2-7, with D perhaps matching TRBD2 (5 bases). Trimming stripped 5 bases from V and 12 bases from J, with 14 bases between. In germline, CDR1 is WSHSY, CDR2 SAAADI. This CDR3 is built from 11 residues. CDR3 bases: TGCGCCAGCAGTCTGGACGGGAAGACGTACTTC. It yields the protein CASSLDGKTYF.

This clone was seen only a few times. The J gene is TRBJ2-4, the V gene TRBV5-6; D perhaps matches TRBD1 (5 bases). This CDR3 is 17 amino acids long. V lost 0 bases to trimming and J lost 0 bases, with 13 bases between them. CDR1 SGHDT and CDR2 YYEEEE come from the germline V gene. The CDR3 region has the DNA TGTGCCAGCAGCTTGGGACAGTCTTTCCTAGCCAAAAACATTCAGTACTTC. The encoded protein is CASSLGQSFLAKNIQYF.

The chain joins TRBV6-1 to TRBJ2-7; 9 bases map to TRBD2. The germline V gene encodes CDR1 MNHNS and CDR2 SASEGT. V trimming: 0 bases; J trimming: 2 bases; junction bases outside the gene matches: 5. The CDR3 is made up of 16 amino acids. The CDR3 sequence: CASSEAASGATYEQYF. For the CDR3, the DNA is TGTGCCAGCAGTGAAGCGGCTAGCGGGGCAACCTACGAGCAGTACTTC.

J is TRBJ2-3 and V is TRBV5-8, with 13 bases aligning to TRBD2. The germline V gene encodes CDR1 SGHTS and CDR2 YDEGEE. There are 16 residues in the CDR3. V was clipped by 3 bases and J by 0 bases; unmatched bases: 1. CDR3 in amino acids: CASSWGLAGSTDTQYF. CDR3 DNA sequence: TGTGCCAGCAGCTGGGGACTAGCGGGGAGCACAGATACGCAGTATTTT.

This clone was found once. The chain links TRBV6-5 to TRBJ1-6; no reliable D call. Germline-derived CDR1 and CDR2 are MNHEY and SVGAGI. The CDR3 totals 15 residues. V was cut by 6 bases and J by 9 bases, with 18 bases left in between. CDR3 in amino acids: CASRITRTAASPLHF. The DNA for the CDR3 is TGTGCCAGCAGGATTACACGGACTGCCGCTTCACCCCTCCACTTT.

The gene calls are TRBV7-5 and TRBJ2-1; TRBD2, the D gene given by the table, was not confirmed from the DNA. TRBV7-5 counts as a pseudogene. The CDR3 sequence is 17 residues long. The CDR3 loop is CARSSEGTSGSYNEQFF. In DNA, the CDR3 is TGTGCCAGAAGCTCGGAAGGGACTAGCGGAAGTTACAATGAGCAGTTCTTC.

The J gene is TRBJ2-3, the V gene TRBV5-4, with D hard to call. The V and J ends lost 4 bases and 2 bases respectively, with 17 bases between them. CDR3 length: 16 amino acids. Germline lookup yields CDR1 SGHNT and CDR2 YYREEE (reference sequence). For the CDR3, the DNA is TGTGCCAGCAGCCCGGGTGTGGTTCAGTCCACAGATACGCAGTATTTT. Residues: CASSPGVVQSTDTQYF.

This sequence joins TRBV6-4 and TRBJ1-2; 10 bases map to TRBD1. The V segment lost 0 bases and the J segment 6 bases; nucleotides outside the gene matches: 4. Germline V gene lookup returns CDR1 MRHNA and CDR2 SNTAGT. The CDR3 is 15 residues long. The CDR3 loop is CASSDSGTGDDGYTF. The CDR3 DNA sequence: TGTGCCAGCAGTGACTCGGGGACAGGGGATGATGGCTACACCTTC.

The chain employs TRBV10-3 and TRBJ2-5; 10 bases align to TRBD1. The V gene end was trimmed by 6 bases and the J gene end by 0 bases; junction bases not matched to a gene: 4. Germline V gene sequence: CDR1 ENHRY, CDR2 SYGVKD. This CDR3 region has 15 residues. The CDR3 here is CAIRSGTGDQETQYF. The DNA of the CDR3 is TGTGCCATCAGGTCGGGGACAGGGGACCAAGAGACCCAGTACTTC.

The DNA for the CDR3 is TGTGCCAGCAGACGGGGGGGGGAAGGCACTGAAGCTTTCTTT. Translation gives CASRRGGEGTEAFF. The rearrangement uses TRBV3-1 (or the pseudogene TRBV3-2) and TRBJ1-1; the D gene is possibly TRBD1 (5 bases). Germline CDR1 reads LGHDT; CDR2 reads YNNKEL (reference sequence). This CDR3 has 14 amino acids. Trimming cost V 6 bases and J 4 bases, with 15 bases left between them.

This chain uses TRBV18 with TRBJ2-2; TRBD1 matches 9 bases. Germline trimming cut 1 base from V and 5 bases from J; bases unmatched to any gene: 5. Per germline, CDR1 KGHSH and CDR2 LQKENI. The CDR3 totals 16 residues. DNA of the CDR3: TGTGCCAGCTCACCACTAGGGACAGGGATTACCGGGGAGCTGTTTTTT. Translation: CASSPLGTGITGELFF.

The genes are TRBV30 and TRBJ1-6, with 7 bases fitting TRBD1. The CDR3 contains 13 residues. In germline, CDR1 is GTSNPN, CDR2 SVGIG (reference sequence). Germline trimming cut 4 bases from V and 10 bases from J; bases unmatched to any gene: 7. The CDR3 sequence: CAWNQGGKSPLHF. CDR3 coding DNA: TGTGCCTGGAATCAGGGGGGTAAATCACCCCTCCACTTT.

CDR3 sequence reads: CASSYIGSYEQYF. The CDR3 DNA sequence: TGTGCCAGCAGTTATATCGGGAGCTACGAGCAGTACTTC. This chain uses TRBV6-5 with TRBJ2-7; TRBD2 is a possible D gene (6 bases). Trimming shortened V by 3 bases and J by 3 bases, and 9 bases separated the two germline ends. The germline gives CDR1 MNHEY, CDR2 SVGAGI. The CDR3 runs to 13 residues.

This chain joins TRBV28 and TRBJ1-1; D is undetermined. Per germline, CDR1 MDHEN and CDR2 SYDVKM. This CDR3 is 13 amino acids long. Between the trimmed V and J ends, which lost 5 bases and 5 bases, there was a span of 12 bases. As DNA, the CDR3 is TGTGCCAGCAGTCTACGGAAGCGAACTGAAGCTTTCTTT. Its protein is CASSLRKRTEAFF.

V usage is TRBV15 and J usage is TRBJ1-3, with unresolved D. The CDR3 has 15 residues. V lost 0 bases and J 0 bases, leaving 6 bases between the germline ends. The germline V gene has CDR1 LNHNV and CDR2 YYDKDF (reference sequence). The CDR3 nucleotides read TGTGCCACCAGCAGAGATCCGTACTCTGGAAACACCATATATTTT. Its translation is CATSRDPYSGNTIYF.

This clone was seen only a few times. The rearrangement uses TRBV28 and TRBJ2-7; 15 bases are a match to TRBD2. The CDR3 covers 14 residues. Trimming at V came to 8 bases and at J to 7 bases, leaving 6 bases not matched to a gene. Germline V gene lookup returns CDR1 MDHEN and CDR2 SYDVKM. CDR3 nucleotide sequence: TGTGCCAGCTTGTCGGGACTAGCGGGAGGTGAGCAGTACTTC. Protein product: CASLSGLAGGEQYF.

The chain combines TRBV30 with TRBJ2-7, with a weak D call TRBD2 (5 bases). The CDR3 consists of 13 residues. Germline assignment: CDR1 GTSNPN and CDR2 SVGIG (reference sequence). Trimming cost V 3 bases and J 2 bases, with 11 bases left between them. The CDR3 reads CAWSPNGAYEQYF. The CDR3, as DNA: TGTGCCTGGAGCCCTAACGGGGCCTACGAGCAGTACTTC.

This rearrangement joins TRBV30 to TRBJ2-2, with D hard to call. V lost 5 bases and J 4 bases, leaving 8 bases between the germline ends. The CDR3 extends over 12 amino acids. Germline V lookup: CDR1 GTSNPN, CDR2 SVGIG (reference sequence). The CDR3 sequence: CAWWALTGELFF. CDR3 sequence (DNA): TGTGCCTGGTGGGCCCTCACCGGGGAGCTGTTTTTT.

This clone was picked up one time. The gene calls are TRBV19 and TRBJ2-5; the match to TRBD1 covers 8 bases. The CDR3 contains 18 residues. The germline gives CDR1 LNHDA, CDR2 SQIVND (reference sequence). V lost 4 bases and J lost 4; bases outside the gene matches: 17. For the CDR3, the DNA is TGTGCCAGTAGTACAGATACACCCGGACAGGGTGTCGCAGAGACCCAGTACTTC. Translation: CASSTDTPGQGVAETQYF.

This rearrangement joins TRBV10-3 to TRBJ1-5, with unresolved D. The CDR3 spans 14 residues. Germline values: CDR1 ENHRY, CDR2 SYGVKD. V lost 7 bases to trimming and J lost 7 bases, with 17 bases between them. The CDR3 region has the DNA TGTGCCATCAACTTTTCACGGAGGAGCCAGCCCCAGCATTTT. Translating it yields CAINFSRRSQPQHF.

CDR3 region: CASSYSQRGSYNEQFF. For the CDR3, the DNA is TGTGCCAGCAGTTACTCTCAGCGGGGGTCCTACAATGAGCAGTTCTTC. The V gene is TRBV6-6, the J gene TRBJ2-1, with 8 bases that match TRBD2. CDR3 length equals 16 residues. CDR1 MNHNY and CDR2 SVGAGI come from the germline V gene (reference sequence). Losses at the gene ends were 0 bases for V and 1 base for J; bases not matched to a gene: 2.

This chain links TRBV18 with TRBJ1-1; D is uncertain. V shed 2 bases and J shed 1 base, with 11 bases lying between them. The CDR3 extends over 15 amino acids. Germline V CDR1 and CDR2: KGHSH, LQKENI. The CDR3 reads CASSPTRRGNTEAFF. For the CDR3, the DNA is TGTGCCAGCTCACCAACCCGACGGGGGAACACTGAAGCTTTCTTT.

This sequence joins TRBV28 and TRBJ2-7, with D perhaps matching TRBD1 (6 bases). The CDR3 runs to 17 residues. Trimming shortened V by 4 bases and J by 5 bases, and 24 bases separated the two germline ends. Germline V lookup: CDR1 MDHEN, CDR2 SYDVKM. In nucleotides, the CDR3 is TGTGCCAGCAGTTCAGGGGCCTTGGTGGGGACACCTAACGAGCAGTACTTC. It codes for CASSSGALVGTPNEQYF. Complete variable domain (other parts from reference TRBV28 and TRBJ2-7): DVKVTQSSRYLVKRTGEKVFLECVQDMDHENMFWYRQDPGLGLRLIYFSYDVKMKEKGDIPEGYSVSREKKERFSLILESASTNQTSMYLCASSSGALVGTPNEQYFGPGTRLTVT.

This chain uses TRBV9 with TRBJ1-6, with a weak D call TRBD1 (6 bases). Germline lookup yields CDR1 SGDLS and CDR2 YYNGEE. The CDR3 has 14 amino acids. The V and J ends lost 2 bases and 9 bases respectively, with 12 bases between them. CDR3 nucleotide sequence: TGTGCCAGCAGCGTGTACAGGGCGGGTTCACCCCTCCACTTT. Translating it yields CASSVYRAGSPLHF. The full variable domain, with the rest looked up from reference TRBV9 and TRBJ1-6, is DSGVTQTPKHLITATGQRVTLRCSPRSGDLSVYWYQQSLDQGLQFLIQYYNGEERAKGNILERFSAQQFPDLHSELNLSSLELGDSALYFCASSVYRAGSPLHFGNGTRLTVT.

CDR3 nucleotide sequence: TGTGCCAGCAGCCCCCGAGGGGGAAAAACTGAAGCTTTCTTT. It codes for CASSPRGGKTEAFF. The chain employs TRBV11-2 and TRBJ1-1; D is possibly TRBD1 (6 bases). This CDR3 has 14 amino acids. Germline assignment: CDR1 SGHAT and CDR2 FQNNGV. V was clipped by 5 bases and J by 5 bases, with 15 bases between them.